This record concerns one T cell receptor beta chain sequence. Its cognate antigen has yet to be identified. No clone much larger than this one lies a single base away; base qualities are absent. The entry originates in a study of blood T cell repertoires in COVID-19 (dated by TCRdb to 2018 to 2021). The study in broad terms: Samples covering the acute and convalescent phases of COVID-19 were provided by collaborators in the United States, Italy and Spain. The prospective study material was composed of cDNA or gDNA derived from T cells, B-cell-depleted T cells, or PBMCs. Samples were obtained from the ongoing ImmuneRACE study (first 160 participants) and from 1,254 subjects provided by 6 global collaborators. The repertoires were released in a freely available public database intended as a resource for research on the immune response to SARS-CoV-2. Deeply sampled blood TCRbeta repertoires from subjects exposed to, actively infected with, or recovered from COVID-19 were included in the dataset. HLA class I and class II types, where available, came from metadata supplied by the sample provider rather than from assay-based typing. The sample metadata nearly always contained a de-identified subject ID, COVID-19 status, age in years and sex.

Study-wide conclusions, independent of this receptor: How much clinical and demographic metadata was included differed by source and by participant, and the metadata was provided uncurated.

Participants in the prospective study were enrolled through a virtual design, were aged about 18 to 90 years, and lived in about 25 United States geographic areas. In the prospective study, participants were assigned to cohorts based on the clinical history participants reported in a screening survey and a study questionnaire. Recovered participants in ImmuneRACE Cohort 3 were defined as having two consecutive negative NP/OP PCR tests, clearance from a healthcare professional, or resolution of symptoms. Each participant in the prospective study had whole blood, serum and a nasopharyngeal or oropharyngeal swab collected by mobile phlebotomists. Prospective study participants could optionally give additional blood draws and questionnaires over a 2-month period. Prospective study blood samples were shipped either frozen or at room temperature before DNA extraction. Cut back by 4 bases and 10 bases, the V and J ends lie 21 bases apart. Sequences SGHRS (CDR1) and YFSETQ (CDR2) are obtained from the germline V gene. The CDR3 measures 16 amino acids from cysteine to phenylalanine. Solely the CDR3 DNA is kept, with 48 bases framed from the first base.

The immunoSEQ Assay, a bias-controlled multiplex PCR, was used to amplify TCRbeta CDR3 regions from genomic DNA. As for how the authors treated the data: The number of nucleated cells in each sample was estimated by amplification of reference gene primers within the assay. To quantify the absolute abundance of each unique TCRbeta CDR3 rearrangement, sequence reads were collapsed and filtered. Productive Simpson clonality was computed per sample as the square root of Simpson's diversity index over productive rearrangements. Sourced from immuneACCESS, this table was stored by TCRdb with only in-frame sequences that have V and J called. A share of the clones is absent; for the studies checked, an unresolved V gene accounts for under half, and the remainder has no known explanation. That table gives V, J and clone size, and the DNA gave D and trimming. The sample has around 150,000 clones on record, about 80% of them singletons. The biggest ten clones account for 3.4% of the sample.

The sequenced sample was PBMCs or T cells enriched from blood (not recorded which). The clonotype comes from a woman aged 55 to 70 who had recovered from COVID-19. Rearrangement joined TRBV5-1 to TRBJ1-6; the D gene identity is not certain. This receptor carries the CDR3 CASSLELSGSGSPLHF. The DNA reads TGCGCCAGCAGCCTCGAGTTAAGCGGGTCGGGGTCACCCCTCCACTTT.